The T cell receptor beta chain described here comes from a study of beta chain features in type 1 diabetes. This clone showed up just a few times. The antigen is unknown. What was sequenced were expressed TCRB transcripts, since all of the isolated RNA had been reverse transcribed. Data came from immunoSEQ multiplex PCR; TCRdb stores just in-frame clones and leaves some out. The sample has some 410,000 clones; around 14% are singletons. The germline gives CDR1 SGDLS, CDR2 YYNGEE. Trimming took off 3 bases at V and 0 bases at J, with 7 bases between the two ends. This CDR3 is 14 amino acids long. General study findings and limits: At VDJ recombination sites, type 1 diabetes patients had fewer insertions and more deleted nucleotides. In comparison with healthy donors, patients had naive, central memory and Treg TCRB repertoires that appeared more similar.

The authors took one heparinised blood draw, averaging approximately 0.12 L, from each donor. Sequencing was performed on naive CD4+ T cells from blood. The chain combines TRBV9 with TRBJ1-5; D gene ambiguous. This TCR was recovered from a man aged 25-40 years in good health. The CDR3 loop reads CASSGTGSNQPQHF. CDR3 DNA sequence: TGTGCCAGCAGCGGGACGGGTAGCAATCAGCCCCAGCATTTT.